The next 19 T cell receptor beta chains were all read from a single sample in a study of PD-1 blockade in classical Hodgkin lymphoma. With no exception, relapse followed autologous stem cell transplantation in all patients, and brentuximab vedotin exposure varied. Sequencing used immunoSEQ multiplex PCR; TCRdb keeps in-frame clones, though not all of them. The repertoire holds tens of thousands of clones, with roughly nine tenths as singletons. Sequenced here: peripheral blood mononuclear cells (PBMCs), sampled at baseline. These receptors came from a human donor with classical Hodgkin lymphoma.

The chain combines TRBV6-5 with TRBJ1-4; TRBD1 matches 9 bases. This CDR3 has 13 amino acids. Germline-derived CDR1 and CDR2 are MNHEY and SVGAGI. V was clipped by 6 bases and J by 11 bases; unmatched bases: 7. For the CDR3, the DNA is TGTGCCAGCAGGGACCGGGACAGGGTTAAACTGTTTTTT. It encodes CASRDRDRVKLFF.

This chain joins TRBV7-9 and TRBJ2-7, with 9 nucleotides matching TRBD1. The CDR3 contains 16 residues. The germline V gene encodes CDR1 SEHNR and CDR2 FQNEAQ (reference sequence). V lost 3 bases, J lost 5 bases, and 11 bases stayed unmatched. CDR3 protein: CASSFLPGQGTHEQYF. CDR3 bases: TGTGCCAGCAGCTTTCTACCGGGACAGGGAACCCACGAGCAGTACTTC.

The chain recombines TRBV5-1 with TRBJ1-1; unclear D gene. This CDR3 spans 13 amino acids. Trimming cost V 7 bases and J 0 bases, with 10 bases left between them. Per the germline V gene, CDR1 is SGHRS and CDR2 is YFSETQ. The DNA of the CDR3 is TGCGCCAGCTCCGACGGGCTGAACACTGAAGCTTTCTTT. As protein: CASSDGLNTEAFF.

The chain is built from TRBV10-3 and TRBJ2-5, with 8 bases identical to TRBD1. The V segment lost 6 bases and the J segment 5 bases; nucleotides outside the gene matches: 14. CDR3 length: 16 amino acids. Germline V gene lookup returns CDR1 ENHRY and CDR2 SYGVKD. The CDR3 reads CAISDPKTGERETQYF. CDR3 DNA sequence: TGTGCCATCAGCGATCCCAAGACAGGGGAGCGGGAGACCCAGTACTTC.

V is TRBV6-5 and J is TRBJ2-7; a weak D match, TRBD1 (5 bases). In germline, CDR1 is MNHEY, CDR2 SVGAGI. V was trimmed by 0 bases and J by 5 bases, leaving 11 bases between them. The CDR3 has 14 residues. CDR3 DNA: TGTGCCAGCAGTTACTCCTACAGGTACCACGAGCAGTACTTC. Its translation: CASSYSYRYHEQYF.

The chain couples TRBV7-9 to TRBJ2-7; no clear D. Trimming took 1 base from V and 5 from J, leaving 18 bases between them. The CDR3 has 16 amino acids. The germline CDR1 and CDR2 sequences are SEHNR and FQNEAQ (reference sequence). The chain's CDR3 is CASSLGVSIRVDEQYF. The CDR3 region has the DNA TGTGCCAGCAGCTTAGGCGTATCTATACGGGTGGACGAGCAGTACTTC.

This sequence joins TRBV5-1 and TRBJ1-6, with D uncertain. The CDR3 runs 15 residues. Germline loops: CDR1 SGHRS, CDR2 YFSETQ. Trimming shortened V by 1 base and J by 3 bases, and 8 bases separated the two germline ends. DNA of the CDR3: TGCGCCAGCAGCTTGTCCGCAGACTATAATTCACCCCTCCACTTT. Translating it yields CASSLSADYNSPLHF.

V is TRBV18 and J is TRBJ1-1; the D is unclear. The germline CDR1 and CDR2 sequences are KGHSH and LQKENI. CDR3 length: 14 amino acids. Deletions cut 6 bases from V and 1 base from J, with 12 bases between. CDR3 DNA: TGTGCCAGCTCCCCCTTACACAAGAACACTGAAGCTTTCTTT. Translated: CASSPLHKNTEAFF.

The V call is TRBV15, the J call TRBJ2-1, with 9 nucleotides matching TRBD1. J lost 4 bases, V lost 4 bases, and 11 bases had no gene match. There are 17 residues in the CDR3. Germline V lookup: CDR1 LNHNV, CDR2 YYDKDF (reference sequence). The CDR3, as DNA: TGTGCCACCAGCAAAGATTTCGGGACAGGGAAGTACAATGAGCAGTTCTTC. Translated: CATSKDFGTGKYNEQFF.

CDR3 DNA sequence: TGCGCCAGCAGCGCCAGTCCCTCTGGAAACACCATATATTTT. Translation: CASSASPSGNTIYF. The chain carries TRBV4-1 and TRBJ1-3; D remains unclear. Germline V gene sequence: CDR1 MGHRA, CDR2 YSYEKL. The germline V and J ends were trimmed by 5 bases and 0 bases, with 8 bases remaining between them. CDR3 length: 14 residues.

This clone was found once. The chain employs TRBV5-4 and TRBJ2-7, with TRBD2 identical over 11 bases. Germline CDR1 SGHNT, CDR2 YYREEE (reference sequence). The CDR3 has 18 amino acids. V lost 1 base, J lost 0 bases, and 9 bases stayed unmatched. The CDR3 DNA reads as TGTGCCAGCAGCTTGTCTTCTAGCGGGGGGCTGAGCTCCTACGAGCAGTACTTC. This translates into CASSLSSSGGLSSYEQYF.

The V call is TRBV5-4, the J call TRBJ2-7, with no clear D. Germline loops: CDR1 SGHNT, CDR2 YYREEE (reference sequence). Between the trimmed V and J ends, which lost 4 bases and 5 bases, there was a span of 16 bases. The CDR3 is 14 residues long. DNA for the CDR3: TGTGCCAGCAGCCCCTGGACCGATTCGGACGAGCAGTACTTC. Amino acids: CASSPWTDSDEQYF.

The chain joins TRBV6-5 to TRBJ2-3, with 7 bases fitting TRBD1. The CDR3 has 14 residues. Germline CDR1 reads MNHEY; CDR2 reads SVGAGI. V lost 7 bases to trimming and J lost 2 bases; unmatched junction nucleotides: 6. The CDR3 loop reads CASTDRDHTDTQYF. The DNA for the CDR3 is TGTGCCAGCACCGACAGGGACCACACAGATACGCAGTATTTT.

This sequence joins TRBV2 and TRBJ2-1; TRBD2 matches 8 bases. The V gene end was trimmed by 7 bases and the J gene end by 10 bases; junction bases not matched to a gene: 3. Germline V lookup: CDR1 SNHLY, CDR2 FYNNEI. There are 11 residues in the CDR3. The DNA for the CDR3 is TGTGCCAGCAACCAGCGGGGGGAGCAGTTCTTC. This codes for CASNQRGEQFF.

The chain is built from TRBV6-4 and TRBJ2-3; 8 bases align to TRBD2. J gave up 3 bases and V 2 bases, and 4 bases lay outside the gene matches. The CDR3 runs to 15 residues. Germline loops: CDR1 MRHNA, CDR2 SNTAGT. CDR3 in amino acids: CASSDGRGATDTQYF. CDR3 coding DNA: TGTGCCAGCAGTGACGGGCGGGGGGCAACAGATACGCAGTATTTT.

The chain has TRBV30 and TRBJ2-7; D might be TRBD1 or TRBD2, each matching 5 bases. The ends were cut back, 2 bases at V and 6 bases at J, with 14 bases in the middle. This CDR3 region has 13 residues. CDR1 and CDR2 (germline): GTSNPN, SVGIG (reference sequence). The DNA for the CDR3 is TGTGCCTGGAGTACCCCGGGACGGAGCGAGCAGTACTTC. Translated, it gives CAWSTPGRSEQYF.

This sequence joins TRBV10-1 and TRBJ1-1; the D is unclear. Germline V gene data show CDR1 as WNHNN and CDR2 as SYGVQD (reference sequence). Trimming removed 8 bases from V and 0 bases from J, with 7 bases in between. This CDR3 comprises 12 residues. The CDR3 loop reads CASQGMNTEAFF. The CDR3 bases are TGCGCCAGCCAAGGAATGAACACTGAAGCTTTCTTT.

This chain links TRBV5-6 with TRBJ1-1, with D unresolved. In germline, CDR1 is SGHDT, CDR2 YYEEEE. The V gene lost 2 bases and the J gene lost 3 bases, with 14 bases spanning the gap. The CDR3 is 15 residues long. For the CDR3, the DNA is TGTGCCAGCAGCTTCAGTCACCGTGCGGACACTGAAGCTTTCTTT. Translated, it gives CASSFSHRADTEAFF.

The chain links TRBV19 to TRBJ1-1; D unclear. V was clipped by 3 bases and J by 4 bases, with 15 bases between them. Germline lookup yields CDR1 LNHDA and CDR2 SQIVND (reference sequence). This CDR3 contains 15 residues. CDR3 coding DNA: TGTGCCAGTAGTATCCAATCATCAGGCGGCACTGAAGCTTTCTTT. Translation gives CASSIQSSGGTEAFF.